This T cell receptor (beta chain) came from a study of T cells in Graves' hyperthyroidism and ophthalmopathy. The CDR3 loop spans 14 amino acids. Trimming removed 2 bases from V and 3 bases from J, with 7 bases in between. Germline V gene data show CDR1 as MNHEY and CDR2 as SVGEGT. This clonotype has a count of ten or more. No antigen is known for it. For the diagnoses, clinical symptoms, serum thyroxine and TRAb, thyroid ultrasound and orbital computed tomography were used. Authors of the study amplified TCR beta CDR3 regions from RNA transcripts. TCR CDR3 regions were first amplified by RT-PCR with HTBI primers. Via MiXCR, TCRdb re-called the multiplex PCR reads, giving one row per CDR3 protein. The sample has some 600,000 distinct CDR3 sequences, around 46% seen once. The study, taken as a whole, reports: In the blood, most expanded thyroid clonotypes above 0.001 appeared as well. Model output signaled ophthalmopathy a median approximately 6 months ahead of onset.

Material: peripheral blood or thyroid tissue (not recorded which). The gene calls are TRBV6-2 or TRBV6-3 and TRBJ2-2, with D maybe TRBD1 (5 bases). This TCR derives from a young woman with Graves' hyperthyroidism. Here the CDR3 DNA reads TGTGCCAGCAGTTACGGCAGGGACACCGGGGAGCTGTTTTTT. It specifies CASSYGRDTGELFF.